A single sample is the source of the 8 T cell receptor beta chains below, sequenced in a study of shared clonotypes between healthy human individuals. Profiled with immunoSEQ multiplex PCR; TCRdb holds only in-frame clones, not every one. The table has a few million clones, just over 90% seen once. Sequenced material: naive CD4+ T cells from PBMCs. This sample's subset: CD45RA+ positively selected. These receptors originate from a man aged 18 to 30 in good health. Some clones in this sample may be carry-over from other donors' samples.

J is TRBJ1-2 and V is TRBV10-3; D unresolved. The length of the CDR3 is 13 residues. Germline CDR1 is ENHRY and CDR2 is SYGVKD. Trimming took 6 bases from V and 8 from J, leaving 16 bases between them. For the CDR3, the DNA is TGTGCCATCAGGCCCCGCGGGGAGGAGGGCTACACCTTC. Encoded protein: CAIRPRGEEGYTF.

The CDR3 DNA sequence: TGTGCCAGCTCATGGACAGTGGATAGCAATCAGCCCCAGCATTTT. It specifies CASSWTVDSNQPQHF. The chain uses TRBV18 and TRBJ1-5; D may be TRBD1 (6 bases). V was clipped by 5 bases and J by 0 bases, with 11 bases between them. CDR1 and CDR2 (germline): KGHSH, LQKENI. The CDR3 loop spans 15 amino acids.

This chain connects TRBV6-4 to TRBJ1-2, with 11 positions matching TRBD1. The junction had 4 bases not matched to a gene; V was cut back by 5 bases and J by 8 bases. The CDR3 runs 13 residues. The germline V gene encodes CDR1 MRHNA and CDR2 SNTAGT. CDR3 sequence reads: CASSPDRGHGYTF. In nucleotides, the CDR3 is TGTGCCAGCAGTCCGGACAGGGGGCACGGCTACACCTTC.

V gene TRBV9 combines with J gene TRBJ1-2; 10 bases are shared with TRBD1. The CDR3 covers 13 residues. The trim removed 4 bases at V and 6 bases at J, leaving 3 bases unmatched. Per the germline V gene, CDR1 is SGDLS and CDR2 is YYNGEE. The CDR3 region has the DNA TGTGCCAGCAGCACGACAGGGGGCCATGGCTACACCTTC. The encoded protein is CASSTTGGHGYTF. Full variable domain (remainder filled in from reference TRBV9 and TRBJ1-2): DSGVTQTPKHLITATGQRVTLRCSPRSGDLSVYWYQQSLDQGLQFLIQYYNGEERAKGNILERFSAQQFPDLHSELNLSSLELGDSALYFCASSTTGGHGYTFGSGTRLTVV.

The gene calls are TRBV30 and TRBJ2-5; D gene ambiguous. The CDR3 totals 15 residues. V was cut by 3 bases and J by 0 bases, with 14 bases left in between. CDR1 and CDR2 (germline): GTSNPN, SVGIG (reference sequence). The CDR3 region has the DNA TGTGCCTGGAGCGCCACACAACCTAACCAAGAGACCCAGTACTTC. This codes for CAWSATQPNQETQYF. Full variable domain (rest looked up from reference TRBV30 and TRBJ2-5): SQTIHQWPATLVQPVGSPLSLECTVEGTSNPNLYWYRQAAGRGLQLLFYSVGIGQISSEVPQNLSASRPQDRQFILSSKKLLLSDSGFYLCAWSATQPNQETQYFGPGTRLLVL.

The V and J genes are TRBV19 and TRBJ1-5, with a tentative D call TRBD1 (6 bases). The CDR3 is 16 residues long. V was clipped by 1 base and J by 0 bases, with 10 bases between them. CDR1 is LNHDA, CDR2 SQIVND, per germline (reference sequence). CDR3 bases: TGTGCCAGTAGTATAGGAACCAGGGGTAGCAATCAGCCCCAGCATTTT. Protein sequence: CASSIGTRGSNQPQHF.

CDR3 bases: TGTGCCAGCAGCAACCGGGACTCCCTGACCGCCCATGAGCAGTTCTTC. It specifies CASSNRDSLTAHEQFF. The genes are TRBV13 and TRBJ2-1; tentative D call: TRBD2 (6 bases). This CDR3 has 16 amino acids. The germline V and J ends were trimmed by 5 bases and 8 bases, with 22 bases remaining between them. Germline V lookup: CDR1 PRHDT, CDR2 FYEKMQ (reference sequence).

The chain employs TRBV29-1 and TRBJ2-7, with unresolved D. The CDR3 is 12 amino acids. Trimming shortened V by 0 bases and J by 5 bases, and 8 bases separated the two germline ends. Per the germline V gene, CDR1 is SQVTM and CDR2 is ANQGSEA. The CDR3 DNA reads TGCAGCGTTGAAGATAGCCGGGACGAGCAGTACTTC. It encodes CSVEDSRDEQYF.